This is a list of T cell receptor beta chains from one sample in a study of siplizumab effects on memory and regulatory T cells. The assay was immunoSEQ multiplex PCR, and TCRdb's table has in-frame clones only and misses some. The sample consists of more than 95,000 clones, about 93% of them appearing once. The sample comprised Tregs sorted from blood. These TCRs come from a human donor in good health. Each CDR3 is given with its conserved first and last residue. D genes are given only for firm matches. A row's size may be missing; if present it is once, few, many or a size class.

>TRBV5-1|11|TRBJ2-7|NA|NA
TGCGCCAGCAGCTTGGGGGCCGAGCAGTACTTC
CASSLGAEQYF
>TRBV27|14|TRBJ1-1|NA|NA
TGTGCCAGCAGTTTACTGGGGGCTTACACTGAAGCTTTCTTT
CASSLLGAYTEAFF
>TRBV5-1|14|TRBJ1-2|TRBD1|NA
TGCGCCAGCAGCTTAACAGGGGATAACTATGGCTACACCTTC
CASSLTGDNYGYTF
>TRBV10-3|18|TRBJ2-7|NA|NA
TGTGCCATCAGTGAGTCGAAGGGTTGGGAAGGACGGGTTCGCGAGCAGTACTTC
CAISESKGWEGRVREQYF
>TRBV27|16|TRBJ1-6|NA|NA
TGTGCCAGCAGTTTACGGAAGGACACCTATAATTCACCCCTCCACTTT
CASSLRKDTYNSPLHF
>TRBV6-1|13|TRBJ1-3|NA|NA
TGTGCCAGCAGTGAAATCTATGGGGGCACCATATATTTT
CASSEIYGGTIYF
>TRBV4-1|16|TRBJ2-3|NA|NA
TGCGCCAGCAGCCACCCAGTTGCGAGAGGCACAGATACGCAGTATTTT
CASSHPVARGTDTQYF
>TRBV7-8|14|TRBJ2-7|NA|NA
TGTGCCAGCAGCCCGCGGGGTAATCTACGGGAGCAGTACTTC
CASSPRGNLREQYF
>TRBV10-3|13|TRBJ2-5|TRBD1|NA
TGTGCCATCAGTGAACGGACAGGGGGTACCCAGTACTTC
CAISERTGGTQYF
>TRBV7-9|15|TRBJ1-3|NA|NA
TGTGCCAGCAGCTTGGGGGCCGTCCGAGGAAACACCATATATTTT
CASSLGAVRGNTIYF
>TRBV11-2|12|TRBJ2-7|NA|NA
TGTGCCAGCAGCTTAGATCGGTTGGAGCAGTACTTC
CASSLDRLEQYF
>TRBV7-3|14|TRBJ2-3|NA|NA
TGTGCCAGCAGCTTAAGGGGTAGCACAGATACGCAGTATTTT
CASSLRGSTDTQYF
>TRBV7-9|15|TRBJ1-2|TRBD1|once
TGTGCCAGCAGCTTAGGACAGGGGGGTCCCTATGGCTACACCTTC
CASSLGQGGPYGYTF
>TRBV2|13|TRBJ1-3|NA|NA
TGTGCCAGCAGTGAACATTCTGGAAACACCATATATTTT
CASSEHSGNTIYF
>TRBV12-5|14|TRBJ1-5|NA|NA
TGTGCTAGTGGTTTGGGCAGGGCTCGGCAGCCCCAGCATTTT
CASGLGRARQPQHF
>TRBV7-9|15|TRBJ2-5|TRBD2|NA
TGTGCCAGCAGCTTAGCCCTAGCGGGACAAGAGACCCAGTACTTC
CASSLALAGQETQYF
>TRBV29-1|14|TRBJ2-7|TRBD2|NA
TGCAGCGTCAGTTTAGCGGGAGGGCAATACGAGCAGTACTTC
CSVSLAGGQYEQYF
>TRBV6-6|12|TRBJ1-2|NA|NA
TGTGCCAGCAGTTCTTATAGTAGGGGCTACACCTTC
CASSSYSRGYTF
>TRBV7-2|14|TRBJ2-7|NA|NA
TGTGCCAGCAGCTTAGGTGGCCCTGCCTACGAGCAGTACTTC
CASSLGGPAYEQYF
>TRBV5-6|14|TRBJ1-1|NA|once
TGTGCCAGCAGCCGACAGACTATGAACACTGAAGCTTTCTTT
CASSRQTMNTEAFF
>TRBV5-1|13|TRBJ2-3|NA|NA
TGCGCCAGCAGCTTGACCCTTAGAGATACGCAGTATTTT
CASSLTLRDTQYF
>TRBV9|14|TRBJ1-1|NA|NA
TGTGCCAGCAGCCTCGACACAGAGAACACTGAAGCTTTCTTT
CASSLDTENTEAFF
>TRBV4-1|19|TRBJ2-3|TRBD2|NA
TGCGCCAGCAGCCAACGGACTAGCGGGGGAGCTACATCCACAGATACGCAGTATTTT
CASSQRTSGGATSTDTQYF
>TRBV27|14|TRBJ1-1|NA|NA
TGTGCCAGCAGTTTGCAGGATACTAGGACTGAAGCTTTCTTT
CASSLQDTRTEAFF
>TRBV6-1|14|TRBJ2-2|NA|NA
TGTGCCAGCAGGGTGCTAGCCTCCACCGGGGAGCTGTTTTTT
CASRVLASTGELFF
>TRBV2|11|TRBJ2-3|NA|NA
TGTGCCAGCAGTGACGTTCCTGCGCAGTATTTT
CASSDVPAQYF
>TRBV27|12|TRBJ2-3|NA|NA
TGTGCCAGCGCCGGCAGCACAGATACGCAGTATTTT
CASAGSTDTQYF
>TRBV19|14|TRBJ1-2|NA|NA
TGTGCCAGTAGTATAGTAAACCGTAACTATGGCTACACCTTC
CASSIVNRNYGYTF
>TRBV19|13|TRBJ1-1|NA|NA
TGTGCCAGTAGTGCCCGGGACTACACTGAAGCTTTCTTT
CASSARDYTEAFF
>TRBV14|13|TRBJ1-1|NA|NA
TGTGCCAGCAGCCAAAACATGAACACTGAAGCTTTCTTT
CASSQNMNTEAFF
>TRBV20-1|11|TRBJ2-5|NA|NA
TGCAGTGCAACTAGTGGGGAGACCCAGTACTTC
CSATSGETQYF
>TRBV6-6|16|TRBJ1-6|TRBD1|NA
TGTGCCAGCAGTTACTCGCAGGACAGGGCAGGATCACCCCTCCACTTT
CASSYSQDRAGSPLHF
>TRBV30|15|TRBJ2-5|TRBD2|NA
TGTGCCTGGAGCAACTTGCTAGCGGGGGGAGAGACCCAGTACTTC
CAWSNLLAGGETQYF
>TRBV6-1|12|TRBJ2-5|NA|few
TGTGCCAGCAGTGAAGGGTGGGAGACCCAGTACTTC
CASSEGWETQYF
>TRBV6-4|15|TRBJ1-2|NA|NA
TGTGCCAGCAGTGGAATCCGGGGAACCAACTATGGCTACACCTTC
CASSGIRGTNYGYTF
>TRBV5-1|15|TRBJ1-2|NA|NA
TGCGCCAGCAGCTTTCGAGGGGAAACGGGCTATGGCTACACCTTC
CASSFRGETGYGYTF
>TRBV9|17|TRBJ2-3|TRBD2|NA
TGTGCCAGCAGCGCCGTAGCGGGAGAAGTTATCAAGGATACGCAGTATTTT
CASSAVAGEVIKDTQYF
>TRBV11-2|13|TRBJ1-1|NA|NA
TGTGCCAGCAGCTTACTCCCCGAAGGGGGAGCTTTCTTT
CASSLLPEGGAFF
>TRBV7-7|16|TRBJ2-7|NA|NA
TGTGCTAGCAGCCCTCTGTTAGACCTCCGGGGCCACGAGCAGTACTTC
CASSPLLDLRGHEQYF
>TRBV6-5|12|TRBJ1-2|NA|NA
TGTGCCAGCAGTTACACAGGGTTGGGCTACACCTTC
CASSYTGLGYTF
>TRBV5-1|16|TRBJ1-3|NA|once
TGCGCCAGCAGCTTGATACCCCGATCCTCTGGAAACACCATATATTTT
CASSLIPRSSGNTIYF
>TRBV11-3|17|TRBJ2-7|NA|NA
TGTGCCAGCAGCTTCCCGCGAAATACGGGTTTTGGTTACGAGCAGTACTTC
CASSFPRNTGFGYEQYF
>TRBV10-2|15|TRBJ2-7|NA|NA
TGCGCCAGCAGTAATCCCGGGACTTCCCAGGAGGAGCAGTACTTC
CASSNPGTSQEEQYF
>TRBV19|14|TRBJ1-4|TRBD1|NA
TGTGCCAGTACCAGACAGGGGGCACATGAAAAACTGTTTTTT
CASTRQGAHEKLFF
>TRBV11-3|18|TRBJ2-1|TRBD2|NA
TGTGCCAGCAGCTCACCGGGACTAGCGGGAGGGCCCTCGGATGAGCAGTTCTTC
CASSSPGLAGGPSDEQFF
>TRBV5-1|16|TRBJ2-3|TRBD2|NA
TGCGCCAGCAGTACGGGACTAGCGGGGCGTACAGATACGCAGTATTTT
CASSTGLAGRTDTQYF
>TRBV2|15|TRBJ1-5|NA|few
TGTGCCAGCAGTGACCGGGGTGCTAGCAATCAGCCCCAGCATTTT
CASSDRGASNQPQHF
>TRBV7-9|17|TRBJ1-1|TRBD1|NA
TGTGCCAGCAGCCCCGGGACAGGGGGTACCATGAACACTGAAGCTTTCTTT
CASSPGTGGTMNTEAFF
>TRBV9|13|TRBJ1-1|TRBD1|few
TGTGCCAGCGGGAGGGGGCGCGGCACTGAAGCTTTCTTT
CASGRGRGTEAFF
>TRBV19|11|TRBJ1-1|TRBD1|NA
TGTGCCAGTAGTAGGGACAGGGAAGCTTTCTTT
CASSRDREAFF
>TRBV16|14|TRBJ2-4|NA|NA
TGTGCCAGCAGCCACTCCGGGACAAAAAACATTCAGTACTTC
CASSHSGTKNIQYF
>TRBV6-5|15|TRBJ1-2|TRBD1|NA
TGTGCCAGCAGATCCGCCCCCTACTTCAGGGGGGGCTACACCTTC
CASRSAPYFRGGYTF
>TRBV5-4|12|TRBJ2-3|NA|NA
TGTGCCAGCAGCTTGGGAGCAGATACGCAGTATTTT
CASSLGADTQYF
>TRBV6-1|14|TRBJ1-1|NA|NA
TGTGCCAGCAGTATAGGACAGAAGAACACTGAAGCTTTCTTT
CASSIGQKNTEAFF
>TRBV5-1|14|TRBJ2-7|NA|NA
TGCGCCAGCAGCTCCCTGGGCAAAACCTACGAGCAGTACTTC
CASSSLGKTYEQYF